The 3 T cell receptor beta chains presented below share a single source sample, sequenced in a study of response to subunit inactivated influenza vaccine (dated by TCRdb to the late 2010s). Preparation of the library involved RT-PCR. Sequenced on an Illumina HiSeq 2500. TCRdb redid the processing of the public reads, applying fastp at Q25 and MiXCR, and retained in-frame beta chains. Every distinct CDR3 protein forms one entry, paired with its most common genes and DNA. Across this sample there are about 700,000 distinct CDR3 sequences, with around 16% seen only once. Under 14% of the sample is in the top ten clones. Sequencing used PBMCs from blood, obtained less than 13 days after vaccination. All receptors come from a man aged 50-60 years who received an inactivated influenza vaccine. Donor details come from another sample of the same person, matched by shared clones.

This clonotype was detected a few times. V and J are TRBV19 and TRBJ1-2; perhaps TRBD1 as D (5 bases). The germline gives CDR1 LNHDA, CDR2 SQIVND (reference sequence). V shed 5 bases and J shed 5 bases, with 21 bases lying between them. The CDR3 spans 16 residues. This CDR3 is CASSVSDQRGVYGYTF. The CDR3 nucleotides read TGTGCCAGTAGTGTCTCCGATCAACGAGGGGTTTATGGCTACACCTTC.

This clonotype has a handful of counts. The chain recombines TRBV4-2 with TRBJ1-1; TRBD1 agrees at 9 bases. J was trimmed by 4 bases and V by 2 bases; bases with no gene match: 2. This CDR3 has 14 amino acids. Germline-derived CDR1 and CDR2 are LGHNA and YNFKEQ. CDR3 DNA: TGTGCCAGCAGCCAAATGGACAGGGGCACTGAAGCTTTCTTT. Its translation is CASSQMDRGTEAFF.

This clonotype was seen a handful of times. This chain uses TRBV4-2 with TRBJ2-5, with TRBD1 matching 9 bases. CDR1 is LGHNA and CDR2 is YNFKEQ in the germline V gene. The CDR3 has 15 amino acids. V shed 0 bases and J 5 bases; nucleotides not matched to a gene: 4. The CDR3 DNA is TGTGCCAGCAGCCAAGATAACACAGGGGGCGAGACCCAGTACTTC. The encoded protein is CASSQDNTGGETQYF.